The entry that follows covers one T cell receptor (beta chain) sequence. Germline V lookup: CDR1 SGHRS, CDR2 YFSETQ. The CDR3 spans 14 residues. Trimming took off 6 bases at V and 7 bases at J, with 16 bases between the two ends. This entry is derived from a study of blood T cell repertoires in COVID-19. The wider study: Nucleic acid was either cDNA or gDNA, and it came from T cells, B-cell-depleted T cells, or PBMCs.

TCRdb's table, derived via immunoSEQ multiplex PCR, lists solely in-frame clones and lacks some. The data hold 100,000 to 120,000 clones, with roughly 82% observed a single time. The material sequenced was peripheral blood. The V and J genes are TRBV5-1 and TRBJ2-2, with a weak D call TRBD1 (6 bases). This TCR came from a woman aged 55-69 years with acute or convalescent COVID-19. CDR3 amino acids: CASKDSPRVGELFF. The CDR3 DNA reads TGCGCCAGCAAGGACAGTCCTCGCGTCGGGGAGCTGTTTTTT.